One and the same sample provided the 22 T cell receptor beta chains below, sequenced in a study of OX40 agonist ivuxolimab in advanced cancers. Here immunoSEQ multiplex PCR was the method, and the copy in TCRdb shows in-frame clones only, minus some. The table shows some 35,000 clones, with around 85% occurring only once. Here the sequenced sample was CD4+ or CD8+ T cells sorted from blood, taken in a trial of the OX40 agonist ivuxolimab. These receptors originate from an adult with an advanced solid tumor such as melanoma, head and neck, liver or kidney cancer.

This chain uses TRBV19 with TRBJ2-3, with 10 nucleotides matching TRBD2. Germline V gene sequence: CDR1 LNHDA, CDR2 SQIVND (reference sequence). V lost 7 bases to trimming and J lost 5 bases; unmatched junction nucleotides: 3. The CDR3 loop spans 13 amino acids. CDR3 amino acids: CASKSSGGDTQYF. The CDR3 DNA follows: TGTGCCAGTAAATCTAGCGGGGGAGATACGCAGTATTTT. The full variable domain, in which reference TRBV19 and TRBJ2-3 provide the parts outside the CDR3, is DGGITQSPKYLFRKEGQNVTLSCEQNLNHDAMYWYRQDPGQGLRLIYYSQIVNDFQKGDIAEGYSVSREKKESFPLTVTSAQKNPTAFYLCASKSSGGDTQYFGPGTRLTVL.

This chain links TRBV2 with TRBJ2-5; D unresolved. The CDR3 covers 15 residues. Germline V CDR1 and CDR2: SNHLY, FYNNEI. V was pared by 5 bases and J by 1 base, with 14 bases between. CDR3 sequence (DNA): TGTGCCAGCAGTCCAATGGTTGGGGTCCAAGAGACCCAGTACTTC. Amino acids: CASSPMVGVQETQYF.

The CDR3 nucleotides read TGTGCCATCAGTGATGGGGGAGGGAACACTGAAGCTTTCTTT. Translation gives CAISDGGGNTEAFF. The chain combines TRBV10-3 with TRBJ1-1; D is possibly TRBD1 (5 bases). This CDR3 spans 14 amino acids. Germline V CDR1 and CDR2: ENHRY, SYGVKD. Deletions cut 3 bases from V and 1 base from J, with 9 bases between.

CDR3 in amino acids: CASSTLGGGMDEQFF. As DNA, the CDR3 is TGTGCCAGCAGTACCCTCGGGGGTGGTATGGATGAGCAGTTCTTC. This chain uses TRBV28 with TRBJ2-1; a possible D gene is TRBD2 (6 bases). The CDR3 loop spans 15 amino acids. With 5 bases removed from V and 8 bases from J, the gap between germline ends came to 19 bases. The germline gives CDR1 MDHEN, CDR2 SYDVKM. Combining the CDR3 with reference TRBV28 and TRBJ2-1 gives the whole variable domain DVKVTQSSRYLVKRTGEKVFLECVQDMDHENMFWYRQDPGLGLRLIYFSYDVKMKEKGDIPEGYSVSREKKERFSLILESASTNQTSMYLCASSTLGGGMDEQFFGPGTRLTVL.

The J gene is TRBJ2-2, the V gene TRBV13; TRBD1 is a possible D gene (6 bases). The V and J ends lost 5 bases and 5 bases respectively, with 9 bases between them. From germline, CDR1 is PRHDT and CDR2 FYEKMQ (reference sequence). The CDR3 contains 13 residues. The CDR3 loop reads CASSPQGTGELFF. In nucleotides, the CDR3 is TGTGCCAGCAGCCCTCAGGGGACCGGGGAGCTGTTTTTT.

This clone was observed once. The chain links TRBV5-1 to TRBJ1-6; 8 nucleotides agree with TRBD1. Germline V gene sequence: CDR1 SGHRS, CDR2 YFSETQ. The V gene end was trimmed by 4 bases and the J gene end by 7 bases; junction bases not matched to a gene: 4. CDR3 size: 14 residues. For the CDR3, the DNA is TGCGCCAGCAGCGCGGGACAGGAAAATTCACCCCTCCACTTT. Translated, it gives CASSAGQENSPLHF.

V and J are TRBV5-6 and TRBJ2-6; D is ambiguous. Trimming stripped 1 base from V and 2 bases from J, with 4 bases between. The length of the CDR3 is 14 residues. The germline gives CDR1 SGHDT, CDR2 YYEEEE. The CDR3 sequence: CASSLPPGANVLTF. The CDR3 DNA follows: TGTGCCAGCAGCTTGCCTCCTGGGGCCAACGTCCTGACTTTC.

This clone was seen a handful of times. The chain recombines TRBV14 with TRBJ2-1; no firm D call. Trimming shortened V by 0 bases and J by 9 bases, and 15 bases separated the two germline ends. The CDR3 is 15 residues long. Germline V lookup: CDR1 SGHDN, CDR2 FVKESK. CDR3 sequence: CASSQDIPGVGEQFF. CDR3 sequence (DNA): TGTGCCAGCAGCCAAGACATCCCGGGTGTAGGTGAGCAGTTCTTC.

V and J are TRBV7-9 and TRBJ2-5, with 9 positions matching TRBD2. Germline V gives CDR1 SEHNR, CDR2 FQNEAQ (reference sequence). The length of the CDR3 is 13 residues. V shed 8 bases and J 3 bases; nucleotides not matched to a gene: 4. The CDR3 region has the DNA TGTGCCAGCTGTCTAGCGGGGAAAGAGACCCAGTACTTC. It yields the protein CASCLAGKETQYF.

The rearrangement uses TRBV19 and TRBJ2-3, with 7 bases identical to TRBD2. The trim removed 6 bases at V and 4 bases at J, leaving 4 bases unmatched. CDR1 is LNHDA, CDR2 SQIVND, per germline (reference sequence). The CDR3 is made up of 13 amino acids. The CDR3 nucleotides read TGTGCCAGTAGGGGAGGGTTCGCAGATACGCAGTATTTT. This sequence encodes CASRGGFADTQYF.

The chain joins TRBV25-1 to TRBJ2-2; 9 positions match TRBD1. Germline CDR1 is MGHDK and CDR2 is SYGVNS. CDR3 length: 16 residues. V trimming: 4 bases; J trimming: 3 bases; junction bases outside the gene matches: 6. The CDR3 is CASSGRGQGYTGELFF. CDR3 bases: TGTGCCAGCAGTGGACGGGGACAGGGCTACACCGGGGAGCTGTTTTTT.

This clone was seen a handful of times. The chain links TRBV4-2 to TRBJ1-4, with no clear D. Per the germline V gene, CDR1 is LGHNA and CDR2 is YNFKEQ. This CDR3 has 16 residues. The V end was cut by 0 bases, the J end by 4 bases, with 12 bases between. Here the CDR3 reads CASSQDYGSRNEKLFF. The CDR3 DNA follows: TGTGCCAGCAGCCAAGATTATGGCAGCCGTAATGAAAAACTGTTTTTT.

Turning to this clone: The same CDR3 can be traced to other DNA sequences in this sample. Written as DNA, the CDR3 is TGCAGCGTGGGGGACAGCGCGAACACCGGGGAGCTGTTTTTT. Amino acids: CSVGDSANTGELFF. The chain recombines TRBV29-1 with TRBJ2-2; the match to TRBD1 covers 7 bases. The J segment lost 0 bases and the V segment lost 6 bases, leaving 4 bases of the junction unmatched. Germline CDR1 is SQVTM and CDR2 is ANQGSEA. The CDR3 has 14 residues.

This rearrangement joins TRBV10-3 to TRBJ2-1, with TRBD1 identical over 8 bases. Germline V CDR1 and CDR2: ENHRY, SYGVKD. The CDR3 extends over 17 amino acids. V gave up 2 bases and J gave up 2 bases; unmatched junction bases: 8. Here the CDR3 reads CAISEPLDREAYNEQFF. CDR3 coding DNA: TGTGCCATCAGTGAGCCCCTGGACAGGGAAGCCTACAATGAGCAGTTCTTC.

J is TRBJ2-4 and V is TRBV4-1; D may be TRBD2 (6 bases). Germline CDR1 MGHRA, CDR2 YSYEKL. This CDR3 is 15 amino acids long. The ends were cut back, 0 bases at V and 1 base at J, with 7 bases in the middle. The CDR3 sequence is CASSQDGRAKNIQYF. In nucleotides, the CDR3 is TGCGCCAGCAGCCAAGATGGGAGGGCCAAAAACATTCAGTACTTC.

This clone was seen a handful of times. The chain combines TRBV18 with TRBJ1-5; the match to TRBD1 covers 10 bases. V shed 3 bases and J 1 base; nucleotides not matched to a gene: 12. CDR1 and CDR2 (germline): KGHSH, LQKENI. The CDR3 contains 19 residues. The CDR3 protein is CASSPIPSTGGESNQPQHF. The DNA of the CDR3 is TGTGCCAGCTCACCCATTCCATCGACAGGGGGCGAGAGCAATCAGCCCCAGCATTTT. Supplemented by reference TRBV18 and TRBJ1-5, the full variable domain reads NAGVMQNPRHLVRRRGQEARLRCSPMKGHSHVYWYRQLPEEGLKFMVYLQKENIIDESGMPKERFSAEFPKEGPSILRIQQVVRGDSAAYFCASSPIPSTGGESNQPQHFGDGTRLSIL.

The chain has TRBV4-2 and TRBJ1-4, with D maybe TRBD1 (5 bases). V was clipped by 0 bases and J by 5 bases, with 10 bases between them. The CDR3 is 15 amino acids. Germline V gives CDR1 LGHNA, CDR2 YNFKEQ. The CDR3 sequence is CASSQDGTGNEKLFF. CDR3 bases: TGTGCCAGCAGCCAAGATGGGACGGGAAATGAAAAACTGTTTTTT.

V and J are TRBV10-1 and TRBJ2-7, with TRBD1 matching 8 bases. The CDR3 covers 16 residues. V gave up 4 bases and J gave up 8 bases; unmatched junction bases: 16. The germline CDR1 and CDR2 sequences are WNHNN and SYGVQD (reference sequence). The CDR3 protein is CASSALWGQDREKQYF. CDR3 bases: TGCGCCAGCAGTGCTCTATGGGGACAGGACAGGGAGAAGCAGTACTTC.

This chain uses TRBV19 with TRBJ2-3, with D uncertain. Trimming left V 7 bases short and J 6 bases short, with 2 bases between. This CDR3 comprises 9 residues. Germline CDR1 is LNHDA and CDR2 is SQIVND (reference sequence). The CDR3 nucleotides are TGTGCCAGTACTGATACGCAGTATTTT. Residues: CASTDTQYF.

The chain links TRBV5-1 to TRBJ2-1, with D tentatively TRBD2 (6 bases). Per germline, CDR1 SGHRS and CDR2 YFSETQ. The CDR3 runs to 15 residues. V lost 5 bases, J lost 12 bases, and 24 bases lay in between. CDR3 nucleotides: TGCGCCAGCAGTATGGTGACCGGGGGAGGTAGTGGGCAGTTCTTC. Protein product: CASSMVTGGGSGQFF.

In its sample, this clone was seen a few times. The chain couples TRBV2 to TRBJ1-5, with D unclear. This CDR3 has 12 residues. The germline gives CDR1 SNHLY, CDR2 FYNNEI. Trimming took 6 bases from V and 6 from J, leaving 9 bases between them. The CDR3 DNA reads TGTGCCAGCAGATTATCTAGTCAGCCCCAGCATTTT. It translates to CASRLSSQPQHF.

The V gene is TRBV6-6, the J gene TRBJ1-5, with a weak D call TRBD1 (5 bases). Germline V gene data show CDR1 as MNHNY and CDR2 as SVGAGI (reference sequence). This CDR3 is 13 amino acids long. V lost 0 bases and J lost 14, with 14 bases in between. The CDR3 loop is CASSYSGAGSKHF. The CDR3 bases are TGTGCCAGCAGTTACTCCGGGGCGGGGTCCAAGCATTTT.